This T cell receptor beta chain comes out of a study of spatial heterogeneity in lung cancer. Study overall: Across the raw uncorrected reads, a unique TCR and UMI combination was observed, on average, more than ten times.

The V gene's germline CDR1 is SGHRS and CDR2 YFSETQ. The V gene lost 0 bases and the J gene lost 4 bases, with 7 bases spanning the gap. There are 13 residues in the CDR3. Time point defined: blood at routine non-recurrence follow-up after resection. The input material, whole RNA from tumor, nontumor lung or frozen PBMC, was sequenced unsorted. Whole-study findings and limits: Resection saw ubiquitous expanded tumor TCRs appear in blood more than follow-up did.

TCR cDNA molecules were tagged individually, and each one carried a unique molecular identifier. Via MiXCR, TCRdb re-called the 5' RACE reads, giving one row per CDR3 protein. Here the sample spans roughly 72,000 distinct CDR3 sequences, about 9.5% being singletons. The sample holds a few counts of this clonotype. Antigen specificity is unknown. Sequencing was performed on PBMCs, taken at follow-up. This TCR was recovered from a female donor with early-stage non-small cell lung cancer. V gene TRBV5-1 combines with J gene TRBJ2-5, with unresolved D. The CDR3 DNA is TGCGCCAGCAGCTTGGAATCCCCAGAGACCCAGTACTTC. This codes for CASSLESPETQYF.